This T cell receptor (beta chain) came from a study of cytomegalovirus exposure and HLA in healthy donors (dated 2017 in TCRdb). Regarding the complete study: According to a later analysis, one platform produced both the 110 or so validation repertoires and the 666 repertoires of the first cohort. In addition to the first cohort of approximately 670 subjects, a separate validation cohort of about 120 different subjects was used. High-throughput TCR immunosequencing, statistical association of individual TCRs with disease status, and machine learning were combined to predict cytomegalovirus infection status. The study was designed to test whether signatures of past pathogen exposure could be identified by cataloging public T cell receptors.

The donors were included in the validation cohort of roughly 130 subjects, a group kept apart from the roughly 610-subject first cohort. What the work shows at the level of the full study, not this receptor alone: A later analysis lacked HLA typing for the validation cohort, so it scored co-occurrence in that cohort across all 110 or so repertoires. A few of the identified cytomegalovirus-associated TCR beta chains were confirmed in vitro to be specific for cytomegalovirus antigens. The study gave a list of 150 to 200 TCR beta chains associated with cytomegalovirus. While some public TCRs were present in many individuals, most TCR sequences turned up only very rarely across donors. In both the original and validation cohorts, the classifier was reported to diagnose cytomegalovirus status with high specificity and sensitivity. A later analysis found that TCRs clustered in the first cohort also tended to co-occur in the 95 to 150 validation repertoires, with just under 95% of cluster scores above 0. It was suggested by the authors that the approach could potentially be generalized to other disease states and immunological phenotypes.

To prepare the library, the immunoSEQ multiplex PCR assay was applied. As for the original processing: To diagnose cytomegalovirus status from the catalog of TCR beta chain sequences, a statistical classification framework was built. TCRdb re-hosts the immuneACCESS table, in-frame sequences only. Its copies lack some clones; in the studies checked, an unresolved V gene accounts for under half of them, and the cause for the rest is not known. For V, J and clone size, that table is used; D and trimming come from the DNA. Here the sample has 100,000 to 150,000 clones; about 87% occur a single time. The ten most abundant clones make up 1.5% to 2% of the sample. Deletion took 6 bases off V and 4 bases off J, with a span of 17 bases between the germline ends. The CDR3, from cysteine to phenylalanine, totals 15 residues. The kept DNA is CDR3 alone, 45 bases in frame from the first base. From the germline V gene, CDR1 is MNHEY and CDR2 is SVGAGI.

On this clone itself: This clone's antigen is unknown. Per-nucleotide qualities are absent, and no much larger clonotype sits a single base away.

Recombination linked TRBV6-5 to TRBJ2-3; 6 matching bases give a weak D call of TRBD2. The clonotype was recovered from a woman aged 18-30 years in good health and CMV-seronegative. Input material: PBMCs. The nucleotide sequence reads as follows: TGTGCCAGCAGCCCGACTAGTGTAGGCGCAGATACGCAGTATTTT. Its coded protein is CASSPTSVGADTQYF.